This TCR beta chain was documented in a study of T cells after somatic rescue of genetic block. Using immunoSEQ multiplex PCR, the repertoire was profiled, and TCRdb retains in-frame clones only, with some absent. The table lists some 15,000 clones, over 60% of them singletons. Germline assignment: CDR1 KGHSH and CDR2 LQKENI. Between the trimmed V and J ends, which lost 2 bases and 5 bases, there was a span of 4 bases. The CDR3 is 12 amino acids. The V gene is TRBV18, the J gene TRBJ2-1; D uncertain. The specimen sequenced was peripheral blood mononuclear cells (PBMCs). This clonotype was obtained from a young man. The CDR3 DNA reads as TGTGCCAGCTCACCATCAAACAATGAGCAGTTCTTC. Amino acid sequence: CASSPSNNEQFF.